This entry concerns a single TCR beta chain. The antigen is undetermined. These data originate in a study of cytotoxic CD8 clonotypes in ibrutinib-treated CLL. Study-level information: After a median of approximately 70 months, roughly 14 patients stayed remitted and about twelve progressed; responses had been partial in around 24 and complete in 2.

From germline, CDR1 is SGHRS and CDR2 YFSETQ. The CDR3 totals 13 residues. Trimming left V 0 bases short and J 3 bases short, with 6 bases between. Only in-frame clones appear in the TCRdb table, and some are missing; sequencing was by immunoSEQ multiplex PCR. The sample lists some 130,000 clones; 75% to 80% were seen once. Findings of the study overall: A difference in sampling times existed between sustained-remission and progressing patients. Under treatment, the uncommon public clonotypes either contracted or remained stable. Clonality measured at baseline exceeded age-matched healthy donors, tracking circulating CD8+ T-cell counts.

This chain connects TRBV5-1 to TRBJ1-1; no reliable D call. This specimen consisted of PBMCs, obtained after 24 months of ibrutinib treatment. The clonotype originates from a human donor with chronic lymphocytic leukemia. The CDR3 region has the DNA TGCGCCAGCAGCTTGGCCGGCCACACTGAAGCTTTCTTT. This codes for CASSLAGHTEAFF.